This T cell receptor (beta chain) stems from a study of CD8 T cell repertoires and HIV-1 epitope variants (dated by TCRdb to 2019 to 2021). Some background on the complete study: In separate culture wells, T cells were stimulated with each of twenty-five peptides that represented autologous and known Gag and Nef epitope variants. Control conditions included a CMV, EBV and flu peptide pool, the Ebola AY9 epitope as negative control, and a no-peptide well. Cultures were maintained for 9 to 11 days in IMDM with gentamicin, and half-media changes adding IL-2, IL-7 and IL-15 were performed on days 3 and 7. A total of 80 to 100 T cell cultures were run, with each culture condition performed in triplicate except for one peptide, which was performed in duplicate. Using the EasySep Human T Cell Enrichment Kit, T cells were enriched and then co-cultured with an equal number of autologous T cell-negative cells acting as antigen-presenting cells. An aliquot of 1M T cells was saved as an uncultured baseline condition, separate from the approximately 75 T cell cultures. The epitopes tested covered three Gag epitope families plus Nef HW9 and YT9.

TCR beta CDR3 regions were sequenced at survey depth on the immunoSEQ platform. The QIAamp DNA micro kit was used to extract genomic DNA from every cultured and uncultured CD8+ T cell population. In the authors' own workflow: Any sample with under 5,000 productive reads was excluded, and this exclusion removed about 7% of the 75 cultures stimulated with HIV peptides. Sequences were trimmed to CDR3 by a MANAFEST web app, and nonproductive sequences, CDR3s under 5 amino acids, and sequences not starting with C or ending with F/W were removed. To count as antigen-specific, a clonotype had to be expanded in at least 2 of 3 replicates compared with the no-peptide control at FDR 0.01, and only within one epitope family. A specific clonotype also had to show a frequency at least fivefold higher than in wells stimulated with peptides from other epitope families. What TCRdb holds here is the immuneACCESS table cut down to in-frame rearrangements. Part of the clones is not present; checked against another copy, under half of the missing clones reflect an unresolved V gene, and the others are unexplained. Clone size and the V and J calls come from that table; the DNA yielded D and trimming. Counted in this sample were under 100,000 clones; 74% of them appeared once. The ten largest clones represent around 24% of the sample.

To note about this clone: Its target antigen remains unknown. Within one base of it there is no much larger clone, and no base qualities were kept.

From V the trimming removes 8 bases and from J it removes 10 bases, while the gene matches leave 16 bases of the junction unaccounted for. From a lookup of the germline V gene, CDR1 and CDR2 are SGHTA and FQGNSA. The CDR3 spans 14 residues, from the cysteine through the phenylalanine. This entry keeps only the CDR3 DNA: 42 bases, framed from base 1. General findings and caveats noted by the study authors: Roughly five clonotypes recognized the Nef KF9 family and one clonotype recognized the HW9 family, while no responses to the TAALDMSHF plasma variant were seen. The study identified fewer than 10 antigen-specific TCR beta clonotypes, 6 or 7 of which appeared to be cross-reactive for autologous or known escape epitope variants. The assay identified only TCR beta chains and indicated proliferation in response to antigen, without indicating T cell function or cytokine profile.

The EasySep Human CD8+ T Cell Enrichment Kit was used on day 10 to isolate CD8+ T cells from every culture. Input material: uncultured baseline CD8+ T cells from peripheral blood mononuclear cells (PBMCs). The sequence is built from TRBV7-2 and TRBJ2-5; 7 nucleotides in the junction match TRBD1. This TCR derives from a male donor with HIV. The DNA is TGTGCCAGCGGACCAGGGGGTGGTCACCCGGACCAGTACTTC. Its protein is CASGPGGGHPDQYF.